This T cell receptor beta chain was identified during a study of identical twins. This clonotype was detected many times. Unique molecular identifiers were in the cDNA, with template-switch universal primer binding. TCRdb fed the 5' RACE reads into MiXCR, producing one record per CDR3 protein. The repertoire consists of about 700,000 distinct CDR3 sequences, with roughly 8% occurring once and the leading ten covering roughly 0.9%. The same sample was also studied in work on yellow fever vaccine responses in identical twins.

Specimen: PBMCs. This receptor was identified in a woman between 18 and 29 years old in good health.

The CDR3 loop reads CASSDTGGVRTGELFF. DNA of the CDR3: TGTGCCAGCAGTGATACAGGGGGCGTTAGAACCGGGGAGCTGTTTTTT. The chain uses TRBV28 and TRBJ2-2, with 9 bases fitting TRBD1. CDR1 and CDR2 from the germline V gene are MDHEN and SYDVKM. This CDR3 has 16 residues. After removal of 5 bases from V and 5 bases from J, the junction contained 9 bases not matched to a gene. The whole variable domain, remainder taken from reference TRBV28 and TRBJ2-2, is DVKVTQSSRYLVKRTGEKVFLECVQDMDHENMFWYRQDPGLGLRLIYFSYDVKMKEKGDIPEGYSVSREKKERFSLILESASTNQTSMYLCASSDTGGVRTGELFFGEGSRLTVL.